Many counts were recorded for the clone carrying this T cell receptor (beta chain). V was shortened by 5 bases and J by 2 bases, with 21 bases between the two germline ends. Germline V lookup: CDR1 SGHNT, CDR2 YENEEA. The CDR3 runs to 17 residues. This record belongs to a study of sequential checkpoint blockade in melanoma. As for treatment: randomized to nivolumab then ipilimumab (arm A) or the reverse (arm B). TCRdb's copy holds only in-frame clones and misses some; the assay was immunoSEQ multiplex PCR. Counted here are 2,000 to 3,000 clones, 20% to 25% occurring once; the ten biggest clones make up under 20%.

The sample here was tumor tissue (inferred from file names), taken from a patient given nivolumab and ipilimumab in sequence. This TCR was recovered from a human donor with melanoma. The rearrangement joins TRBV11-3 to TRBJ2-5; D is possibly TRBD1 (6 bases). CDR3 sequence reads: CASSHRPGETPQETQYF. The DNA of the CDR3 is TGTGCCAGCAGCCATAGACCAGGGGAAACTCCTCAAGAGACCCAGTACTTC.